This entry describes one TCR beta chain. Trimming took 5 bases from V and 4 from J; bases not matched to a gene: 1. Germline CDR1 and CDR2: GTSNPN and SVGIG (reference sequence). The CDR3 has 13 residues. This specimen belongs to a study of cytomegalovirus exposure and HLA in healthy donors. Amplification used 60 Vbeta primers and 13 Jbeta primers. Clones were sequenced by immunoSEQ multiplex PCR, and TCRdb holds only the in-frame ones, with some missing. Of under 150,000 clones in the sample, about 82% were seen once. The chain carries TRBV30 and TRBJ2-3, with TRBD2 matching over 12 bases. The clonotype was recovered from a male donor in good health and CMV-seronegative. The source material was PBMCs. CDR3 coding DNA: TGTGCCTGGGGACTAGCGGGATCAGATACGCAGTATTTT. It codes for CAWGLAGSDTQYF.